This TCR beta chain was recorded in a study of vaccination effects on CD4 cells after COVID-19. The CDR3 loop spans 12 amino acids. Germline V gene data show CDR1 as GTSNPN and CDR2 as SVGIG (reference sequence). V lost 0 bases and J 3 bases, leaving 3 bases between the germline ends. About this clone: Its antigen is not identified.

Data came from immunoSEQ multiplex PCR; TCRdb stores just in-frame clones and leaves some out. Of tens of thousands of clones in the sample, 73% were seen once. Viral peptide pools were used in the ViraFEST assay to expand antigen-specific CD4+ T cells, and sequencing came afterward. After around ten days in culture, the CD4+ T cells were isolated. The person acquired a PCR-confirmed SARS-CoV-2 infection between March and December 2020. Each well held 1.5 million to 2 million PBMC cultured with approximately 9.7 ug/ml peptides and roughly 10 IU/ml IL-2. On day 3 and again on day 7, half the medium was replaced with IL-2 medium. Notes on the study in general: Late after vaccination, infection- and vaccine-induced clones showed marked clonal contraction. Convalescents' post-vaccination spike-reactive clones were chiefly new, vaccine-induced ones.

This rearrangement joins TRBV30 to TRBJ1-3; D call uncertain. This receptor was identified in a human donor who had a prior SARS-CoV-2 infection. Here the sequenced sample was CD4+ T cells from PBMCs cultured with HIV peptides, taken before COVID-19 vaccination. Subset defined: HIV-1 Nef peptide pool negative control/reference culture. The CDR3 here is CAWSVIGNTIYF. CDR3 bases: TGTGCCTGGAGTGTGATTGGAAACACCATATATTTT. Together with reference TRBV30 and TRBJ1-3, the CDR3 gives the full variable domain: SQTIHQWPATLVQPVGSPLSLECTVEGTSNPNLYWYRQAAGRGLQLLFYSVGIGQISSEVPQNLSASRPQDRQFILSSKKLLLSDSGFYLCAWSVIGNTIYFGEGSWLTVV.